This T cell receptor (beta chain) was obtained from a study of T cells in Graves' hyperthyroidism and ophthalmopathy. For the study at large: Once the initial diagnosis was made, peripheral blood was obtained before any treatment. Study findings and constraints: In the blood, most expanded thyroid clonotypes above 0.001 appeared as well. Ophthalmopathy was told apart from stable hyperthyroidism by a 13 V-J model.

Regions amplified from RNA transcripts were the TCR beta CDR3 regions. In the first-round RT-PCR of the TCR CDR3, the HTBI primer set was used. One entry per CDR3 protein, called by TCRdb with MiXCR from the multiplex PCR reads. The sample has about 610,000 distinct CDR3 sequences, roughly 15% seen once; the top ten hold about 4.5%. This clonotype was observed at least ten times. As yet, its antigen is unknown. V shed 5 bases, J shed 4 bases, and the junction held 9 bases outside the gene matches. The CDR3 is 16 amino acids. From germline, CDR1 is SGHRS and CDR2 YFSETQ. Sequencing used blood. This sequence joins TRBV5-1 and TRBJ2-2; TRBD1 matches 9 bases. The source of this sequence is a woman in her 40s with Graves' ophthalmopathy. The CDR3: CASSTTGGDATGELFF. The CDR3 region has the DNA TGCGCCAGCAGTACTACAGGGGGCGACGCCACCGGGGAGCTGTTTTTT.